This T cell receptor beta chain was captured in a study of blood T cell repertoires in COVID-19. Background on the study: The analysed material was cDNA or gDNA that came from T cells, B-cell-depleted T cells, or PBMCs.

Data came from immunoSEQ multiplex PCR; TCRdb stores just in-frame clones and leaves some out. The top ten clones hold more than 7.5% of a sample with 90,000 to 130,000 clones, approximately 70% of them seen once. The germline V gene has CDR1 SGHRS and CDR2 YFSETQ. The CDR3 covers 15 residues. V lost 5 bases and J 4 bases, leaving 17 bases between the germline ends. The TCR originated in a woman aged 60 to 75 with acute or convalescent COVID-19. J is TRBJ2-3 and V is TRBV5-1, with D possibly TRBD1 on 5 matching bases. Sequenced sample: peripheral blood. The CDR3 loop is CASSYQGSWADTQYF. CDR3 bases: TGCGCCAGCAGTTACCAGGGTAGTTGGGCAGATACGCAGTATTTT.